The rows below give T cell receptor beta chains drawn from one sample of a study of control samples from healthy donors and cancer patients. The repertoire was sequenced with immunoSEQ multiplex PCR; TCRdb's copy has only in-frame clones and lacks some. This table has about 140,000 clones, more than 85% appearing once. The sequenced sample consisted of blood. The source of these receptors is a woman aged 25 to 39 in good health. The CDR3 runs from the conserved cysteine through the conserved F or W. A D gene is named only where the DNA matches it firmly. Size is stated for part of the rows, as once, few or many counts, or as a class when the clone is expanded.

V	J	D	size	CDR3	DNA
TRBV4-2	TRBJ2-7	NA	NA	CASSQGPGPLYEQYF	TGTGCCAGCAGCCAAGGTCCAGGACCCCTTTACGAGCAGTACTTC
TRBV14	TRBJ1-1	NA	NA	CASSQYTGTDTEAFF	TGTGCCAGCAGCCAATACACAGGGACGGACACTGAAGCTTTCTTT
TRBV7-3	TRBJ2-7	NA	NA	CASSLGTFSYEQYF	TGTGCCAGCAGCCTGGGGACTTTCTCCTACGAGCAGTACTTC
TRBV14	TRBJ1-2	NA	NA	CASSPLGGNFNLAGGYTF	TGTGCCAGCAGCCCCCTCGGGGGAAATTTTAACCTTGCGGGAGGCTACACCTTC
TRBV7-3	TRBJ2-7	NA	NA	CASSFRGSDPSYEQYF	TGTGCCAGCAGCTTTAGGGGCAGCGACCCATCCTACGAGCAGTACTTC
TRBV7-3	TRBJ1-1	NA	NA	CASSFQPATEAFF	TGTGCCAGCAGCTTCCAGCCGGCCACTGAAGCTTTCTTT
TRBV27	TRBJ2-3	TRBD2	NA	CASSPQGAGGQDTQYF	TGTGCCAGCAGTCCCCAGGGAGCGGGAGGTCAAGATACGCAGTATTTT
TRBV5-1	TRBJ1-4	NA	NA	CASSREPRTALEKLFF	TGCGCCAGCAGCCGTGAACCGCGGACAGCACTTGAAAAACTGTTTTTT
TRBV7-6	TRBJ2-1	TRBD2	NA	CASSQTTSGGYNEQFF	TGTGCCAGCAGCCAGACGACTAGCGGGGGCTACAATGAGCAGTTCTTC
TRBV29-1	TRBJ2-7	NA	NA	CSVSPDGFYEQYF	TGCAGCGTCTCTCCGGACGGCTTCTACGAGCAGTACTTC
TRBV18	TRBJ2-5	NA	NA	CASSPSAVTQETQYF	TGTGCCAGCTCACCATCTGCGGTGACTCAAGAGACCCAGTACTTC
TRBV7-2	TRBJ1-6	TRBD1	few	CASSLGRDRNYNSPLHF	TGTGCCAGCAGCTTAGGAAGGGACAGGAATTATAATTCACCCCTCCACTTT
TRBV25-1	TRBJ1-1	NA	NA	CASSEGGTTNTEAFF	TGTGCCAGCAGTGAAGGAGGGACAACGAACACTGAAGCTTTCTTT
TRBV2	TRBJ2-3	NA	NA	CASTTGGVDTQYF	TGTGCCAGCACCACCGGGGGAGTCGATACGCAGTATTTT
TRBV2	TRBJ2-7	TRBD2	NA	CASSSGGSSYEQYF	TGTGCCAGCAGCTCCGGGGGGAGCTCCTACGAGCAGTACTTC
TRBV30	TRBJ1-1	NA	few	CAWSKMNTEAFF	TGTGCCTGGAGCAAAATGAACACTGAAGCTTTCTTT
TRBV11-2	TRBJ2-5	NA	NA	CASSLGGDRQETQYF	TGTGCCAGCAGCTTAGGGGGGGACAGACAAGAGACCCAGTACTTC
TRBV24-1	TRBJ2-7	NA	NA	CATSDPRAGEQYF	TGTGCCACCAGTGACCCCCGCGCGGGCGAGCAGTACTTC
TRBV19	TRBJ1-4	NA	NA	CASSRQDHSEKLFF	TGTGCCAGTAGTAGGCAGGATCACAGCGAAAAACTGTTTTTT
TRBV7-9	TRBJ2-5	NA	NA	CASSWGPRLVSETQYF	TGTGCCAGCAGCTGGGGGCCCCGACTAGTATCCGAGACCCAGTACTTC
TRBV7-2	TRBJ1-6	NA	once	CASSLDSSHSPLHF	TGTGCCAGCAGCCTCGACAGTTCCCATTCACCCCTCCACTTT
TRBV29-1	TRBJ2-1	NA	once	CSVETGNNEQFF	TGCAGCGTTGAGACGGGAAACAATGAGCAGTTCTTC
TRBV4-1	TRBJ2-7	TRBD2	NA	CASSQEGLAGAYEQYF	TGCGCCAGCAGCCAAGAGGGTCTAGCGGGGGCCTACGAGCAGTACTTC
TRBV5-1	TRBJ2-1	TRBD2	NA	CASSLAGDTYNEQFF	TGCGCCAGCAGCCTAGCGGGAGACACCTACAATGAGCAGTTCTTC
TRBV27	TRBJ2-2	NA	NA	CASSLGRAGGELFF	TGTGCCAGCAGTTTAGGCAGGGCGGGCGGGGAGCTGTTTTTT
TRBV5-1	TRBJ1-1	TRBD1	once	CASSLGTGREAFF	TGCGCCAGCAGCTTGGGGACAGGGAGGGAAGCTTTCTTT
TRBV28	TRBJ2-6	NA	NA	CASSPSLGRGSGANVLTF	TGTGCCAGCAGTCCCTCCCTGGGGCGGGGCTCTGGGGCCAACGTCCTGACTTTC
TRBV6-1	TRBJ2-3	NA	NA	CASSEIRDSTDTQYF	TGTGCCAGCAGTGAGATCCGGGACAGCACAGATACGCAGTATTTT
TRBV5-1	TRBJ2-7	NA	many	CASSLDLGGYEQYF	TGCGCCAGCAGCTTGGACTTAGGCGGGTACGAGCAGTACTTC
TRBV29-1	TRBJ1-2	NA	NA	CSVEESYTF	TGCAGCGTTGAAGAGAGCTACACCTTC
TRBV4-2	TRBJ2-7	TRBD2	once	CASSQVGLAGEGEQYF	TGTGCCAGCAGCCAAGTGGGACTAGCGGGAGAGGGCGAGCAGTACTTC
TRBV27	TRBJ2-7	NA	NA	CASMGLSNSYEQYF	TGTGCCAGCATGGGCCTGAGTAACTCCTACGAGCAGTACTTC
TRBV4-1	TRBJ2-7	TRBD2	once	CASSQRAYEGAGEGGRYEQYF	TGCGCCAGCAGCCAAAGGGCGTATGAAGGAGCGGGAGAGGGGGGAAGGTACGAGCAGTACTTC
TRBV4-1	TRBJ2-7	TRBD2	NA	CASSQGDGTSGTSEQYF	TGCGCCAGCAGCCAAGGCGATGGGACTAGCGGGACCAGCGAGCAGTACTTC
TRBV2	TRBJ1-3	NA	NA	CASRAGAGGNTIYF	TGTGCCAGCAGGGCCGGGGCAGGGGGAAACACCATATATTTT
TRBV2	TRBJ2-1	NA	NA	CASSEGGWTPEQFF	TGTGCCAGCAGTGAAGGTGGCTGGACTCCTGAGCAGTTCTTC
TRBV30	TRBJ2-5	NA	NA	CAWSIGSGETQYF	TGTGCCTGGAGTATAGGCTCCGGGGAGACCCAGTACTTC
TRBV7-6	TRBJ1-5	NA	NA	CASSFFKGFSNQPQHF	TGTGCCAGCAGCTTTTTCAAGGGTTTTAGCAATCAGCCCCAGCATTTT
TRBV2	TRBJ1-5	NA	NA	CASSKDNQPQHF	TGTGCCAGCAGTAAGGACAATCAGCCCCAGCATTTT
TRBV6-5	TRBJ1-1	TRBD1	NA	CASSPTGAGEAFF	TGTGCCAGCAGTCCTACAGGGGCCGGTGAAGCTTTCTTT
TRBV12-3/TRBV12-4	TRBJ1-4	NA	NA	CASSLGGNEKLFF	TGTGCCAGCAGTTTAGGGGGTAATGAAAAACTGTTTTTT
TRBV7-6	TRBJ1-5	NA	NA	CASSLVNQPQHF	TGTGCCAGCAGCTTAGTGAATCAGCCCCAGCATTTT
TRBV5-6	TRBJ2-3	NA	NA	CASSPAGRTDTQYF	TGTGCCAGCAGCCCCGCCGGGCGCACAGATACGCAGTATTTT
TRBV29-1	TRBJ2-7	TRBD1	NA	CSVERRQGRTTSYEQYF	TGCAGCGTTGAACGGCGACAGGGCCGCACAACCTCCTACGAGCAGTACTTC
TRBV7-3	TRBJ2-1	NA	NA	CASSLGKRLSDNEQFF	TGTGCCAGCAGCCTCGGGAAGCGCCTCTCAGACAATGAGCAGTTCTTC
TRBV19	TRBJ1-2	NA	NA	CASMSIYGYTF	TGTGCCAGTATGAGTATCTATGGCTACACCTTC
TRBV7-3	TRBJ2-3	TRBD2	NA	CASSRGTSGGTDTQYF	TGTGCCAGCAGCCGTGGGACTAGCGGGGGCACAGATACGCAGTATTTT
TRBV12-3/TRBV12-4	TRBJ1-1	TRBD1	NA	CASSTEQGRAFF	TGTGCCAGCAGTACCGAACAGGGGAGAGCTTTCTTT
TRBV30	TRBJ2-7	TRBD2	NA	CAWSDGPGGEQYF	TGTGCCTGGAGCGATGGACCGGGGGGAGAGCAGTACTTC
TRBV28	TRBJ2-5	NA	NA	CASSPLQETQYF	TGTGCCAGCAGTCCCCTTCAAGAGACCCAGTACTTC
TRBV18	TRBJ1-1	NA	NA	CASSPQEVNTEAFF	TGTGCCAGCTCACCACAGGAGGTGAACACTGAAGCTTTCTTT
TRBV7-9	TRBJ1-5	TRBD1	NA	CASSPGTGDQPQHF	TGTGCCAGCAGCCCCGGGACAGGTGACCAGCCCCAGCATTTT